A selection of T cell receptor beta chains follows, all from one sample in a study of identical twins. TCRdb used MiXCR to reprocess the 5' RACE reads, holding one entry per CDR3 protein. The sample yields some 500,000 distinct CDR3 sequences, more than 13% seen once. These data also featured in a second study, about yellow fever vaccine responses in identical twins.

The sample comprised CD4+ T cells sorted from blood. The receptors derive from a woman younger than 30 in good health. Each CDR3 is given with its conserved first and last residue. D genes are given only for firm matches. Clone size is not always given. Where it is, it says once, few, many or a class for expanded clones.

J: TRBJ2-7
size: few
D: .
V: TRBV2
CDR3: CASGRQAPYEQYF
DNA: TGTGCCAGCGGGCGACAGGCGCCGTACGAGCAGTACTTC

J: TRBJ2-1
size: .
D: TRBD1
V: TRBV20-1
CDR3: CSADIPGGHLGYNEQFF
DNA: TGCAGTGCCGATATACCAGGGGGCCATTTGGGCTACAATGAGCAGTTCTTC

J: TRBJ2-5
size: .
D: TRBD2
V: TRBV10-3
CDR3: CAISEGTSGSKETQYF
DNA: TGTGCCATCAGTGAGGGGACTAGCGGGAGTAAAGAGACCCAGTACTTC

J: TRBJ1-4
size: few
D: .
V: TRBV5-1
CDR3: CASSFGTPNEKLFF
DNA: TGCGCCAGCAGCTTTGGCACTCCCAATGAAAAACTGTTTTTT

J: TRBJ2-5
size: .
D: .
V: TRBV11-2
CDR3: CASSQSGGDQETQYF
DNA: TGTGCCAGCAGTCAAAGTGGCGGAGACCAAGAGACCCAGTACTTC

J: TRBJ2-5
size: few
D: .
V: TRBV5-1
CDR3: CASSLDPGKETQYF
DNA: TGCGCCAGCAGCTTGGATCCAGGGAAAGAGACCCAGTACTTC

J: TRBJ1-1
size: .
D: .
V: TRBV20-1
CDR3: CSARRRLWNTEAFF
DNA: TGCAGTGCTAGGCGCAGGTTGTGGAACACTGAAGCTTTCTTT

J: TRBJ2-3
size: few
D: TRBD2
V: TRBV20-1
CDR3: CRGTSGSADTQYF
DNA: TGCAGGGGGACTAGCGGGAGCGCAGATACGCAGTATTTT

J: TRBJ1-1
size: .
D: .
V: TRBV7-2
CDR3: CASSSLLVNTEAFF
DNA: TGTGCCAGCAGCTCCCTCCTAGTGAACACTGAAGCTTTCTTT

J: TRBJ2-7
size: .
D: TRBD1
V: TRBV28
CDR3: CASRRSGQGAYEQYF
DNA: TGTGCCAGCAGAAGGTCGGGACAGGGAGCCTACGAGCAGTACTTC

J: TRBJ2-7
size: few
D: .
V: TRBV14
CDR3: CASSQNTLGYEQYF
DNA: TGTGCCAGCAGCCAAAATACCCTAGGATACGAGCAGTACTTC

J: TRBJ2-7
size: few
D: .
V: TRBV28
CDR3: CASSPEPGQRYEQYF
DNA: TGTGCCAGCAGTCCTGAACCGGGACAAAGATACGAGCAGTACTTC

J: TRBJ2-6
size: many
D: .
V: TRBV15
CDR3: CATSTTGSGANVLTF
DNA: TGTGCCACCAGCACTACAGGGTCTGGGGCCAACGTCCTGACTTTC

J: TRBJ1-2
size: many
D: .
V: TRBV9
CDR3: CASSVATGDGYTF
DNA: TGTGCCAGCAGCGTAGCTACCGGGGACGGCTACACCTTC

J: TRBJ1-1
size: few
D: TRBD1
V: TRBV28
CDR3: CASQLTGRAFF
DNA: TGTGCCAGCCAGTTGACAGGGAGAGCTTTCTTT

J: TRBJ2-5
size: .
D: .
V: TRBV20-1
CDR3: CSAPTGIGETQYF
DNA: TGCAGTGCTCCTACAGGGATTGGGGAGACCCAGTACTTC

J: TRBJ2-3
size: few
D: TRBD2
V: TRBV7-2
CDR3: CASSFLAGGPPDTQYF
DNA: TGTGCCAGCAGCTTCCTAGCGGGGGGGCCCCCAGATACGCAGTATTTT

J: TRBJ2-7
size: few
D: TRBD2
V: TRBV12-3/TRBV12-4
CDR3: CASSLGAGRTYEQYF
DNA: TGTGCCAGCAGTTTGGGAGCGGGGAGGACCTACGAGCAGTACTTC

J: TRBJ2-7
size: .
D: .
V: TRBV20-1
CDR3: CSAEYSSYEQYF
DNA: TGCAGTGCCGAATACAGCTCCTACGAGCAGTACTTC

J: TRBJ2-1
size: many
D: .
V: TRBV12-3/TRBV12-4
CDR3: CASSLGLLGEQFF
DNA: TGTGCCAGCAGTTTAGGGTTGCTGGGTGAGCAGTTCTTC

J: TRBJ2-2
size: few
D: TRBD2
V: TRBV10-3
CDR3: CAISVGTSGNTGELFF
DNA: TGTGCCATCAGTGTCGGTACTAGCGGGAACACCGGGGAGCTGTTTTTT

J: TRBJ2-5
size: few
D: TRBD1
V: TRBV27
CDR3: CASRVKTGGIETQYF
DNA: TGTGCCAGCAGGGTTAAGACAGGGGGCATCGAGACCCAGTACTTC

J: TRBJ2-1
size: few
D: TRBD2
V: TRBV4-2
CDR3: CASSMASGDEQFF
DNA: TGTGCCAGCAGCATGGCTAGCGGGGATGAGCAGTTCTTC

J: TRBJ2-7
size: .
D: TRBD2
V: TRBV2
CDR3: CASSESRWGGVGDEQYF
DNA: TGTGCCAGCAGTGAATCCAGGTGGGGGGGTGTAGGGGACGAGCAGTACTTC

J: TRBJ2-2
size: .
D: TRBD2
V: TRBV27
CDR3: CASSLLAGGAGELFF
DNA: TGTGCCAGCAGTTTATTAGCGGGGGGCGCCGGGGAGCTGTTTTTT

J: TRBJ2-1
size: few
D: .
V: TRBV6-2/TRBV6-3
CDR3: CASSYWADTYNEQFF
DNA: TGTGCCAGCAGTTACTGGGCAGACACCTACAATGAGCAGTTCTTC

J: TRBJ2-1
size: .
D: TRBD2
V: TRBV27
CDR3: CASSSPLAGSYNEQFF
DNA: TGTGCCAGCAGTTCCCCACTAGCGGGCTCCTACAATGAGCAGTTCTTC

J: TRBJ2-5
size: few
D: .
V: TRBV10-3
CDR3: CAISESKGYQETQYF
DNA: TGTGCCATCAGTGAGTCGAAGGGGTACCAAGAGACCCAGTACTTC